Detailed here is one T cell receptor beta chain. Its antigen remains unknown. Regarding donors, all were healthy bone marrow donors. This specimen comes from a study of cytomegalovirus exposure and HLA in healthy donors. Study-wide results and caveats: Exclusion applied to some V segments, including TRBV6-2 and TRBV6-3, as they were indistinguishable. A classifier reportedly called cytomegalovirus status with high sensitivity and specificity.

PCR primers comprised 60 Vbeta and 13 Jbeta primers. Sequencing used immunoSEQ multiplex PCR; TCRdb keeps in-frame clones, though not all of them. The sample records under 150,000 clones, 82% being singletons. The germline V and J ends were trimmed by 0 bases and 5 bases, with 16 bases remaining between them. This CDR3 is 16 amino acids long. CDR1 is SGHTA, CDR2 FQGNSA, per germline. The chain employs TRBV7-2 and TRBJ1-2; no clear D. The source is a male donor in good health and CMV-seronegative. Source material: PBMCs. The CDR3 DNA sequence: TGTGCCAGCAGCTTAGCGCTGGGAGCCGGTGGGTATGGCTACACCTTC. Residues: CASSLALGAGGYGYTF.